These T cell receptor beta chains were read from a single sample in a study of blood T cell repertoires in COVID-19. Assay used: immunoSEQ multiplex PCR; TCRdb lists only in-frame clones, some missing. The repertoire holds roughly 290,000 clones, with about 89% as singletons. Material: peripheral blood. The receptors shown here come from a woman aged 60-75 years with acute or convalescent COVID-19. The CDR3 runs from the conserved cysteine through the conserved F or W. The order of the fields is V gene, clone size, D gene, J gene, CDR3 protein, CDR3 DNA. A D gene is named only where the DNA matches it firmly. Not all rows give a size; the values are once, few, many and, for expanded clones, a class.

>TRBV3-1/TRBV3-2|.|TRBD2|TRBJ2-5
CASSQAPTSGETQYF
TGTGCCAGCAGCCAAGCACCGACTAGCGGGGAGACCCAGTACTTC
>TRBV7-3|.|.|TRBJ1-3
CASSLNPGAGPGNTIYF
TGTGCCAGCAGCTTAAACCCCGGAGCGGGACCCGGAAACACCATATATTTT
>TRBV5-1|.|.|TRBJ1-3
CASSLEGDSGNTIYF
TGCGCCAGCAGCTTGGAGGGAGACTCTGGAAACACCATATATTTT
>TRBV19|.|.|TRBJ1-2
CASSPRQEAYGYTF
TGTGCCAGTAGTCCCCGACAGGAGGCCTATGGCTACACCTTC
>TRBV5-1|.|.|TRBJ1-4
CASSFSGRDEKLFF
TGCGCCAGCAGCTTTTCAGGGAGGGATGAAAAACTGTTTTTT
>TRBV27|few|.|TRBJ1-6
CASSLWGENTLHF
TGTGCCAGCAGTTTATGGGGGGAGAACACCCTCCACTTT
>TRBV2|.|TRBD1|TRBJ1-5
CASSDRTGGNQPQHF
TGTGCCAGCAGTGATCGGACAGGGGGCAATCAGCCCCAGCATTTT
>TRBV3-1/TRBV3-2|once|.|TRBJ1-5
CASSQGRGSNQPQHF
TGTGCCAGCAGCCAAGGGCGAGGAAGCAATCAGCCCCAGCATTTT
>TRBV4-2|.|.|TRBJ1-2
CASSQERTVNYGYTF
TGTGCCAGCAGCCAAGAGCGGACAGTTAACTATGGCTACACCTTC
>TRBV29-1|.|.|TRBJ2-1
CSGTVRNNEQFF
TGCAGCGGGACAGTCCGTAACAATGAGCAGTTCTTC
>TRBV7-8|.|TRBD2|TRBJ2-5
CASSRGGSETQYF
TGTGCCAGCAGCCGCGGGGGGTCTGAGACCCAGTACTTC
>TRBV11-2|few|TRBD1|TRBJ1-2
CASSTRDRVNYGYTF
TGTGCCAGCAGCACCCGGGACAGGGTAAACTATGGCTACACCTTC
>TRBV9|.|.|TRBJ2-3
CASTPSGGLTDTQYF
TGTGCCAGCACCCCTTCCGGGGGGCTCACAGATACGCAGTATTTT
>TRBV7-5|once|.|TRBJ1-5
CVRSLNRRVCSNQPQHF
TGTGTCAGAAGCTTAAATCGTCGGGTATGTAGCAATCAGCCCCAGCATTTT
>TRBV15|.|.|TRBJ1-5
CATSRDNGRPQHF
TGTGCCACCAGCAGAGACAACGGTCGGCCCCAGCATTTT
>TRBV18|.|.|TRBJ1-6
CASSPAGLLDSPLHF
TGTGCCAGCTCACCAGCAGGGTTGTTGGATTCACCCCTCCACTTT
>TRBV7-9|.|TRBD2|TRBJ2-2
CASSPSGGLAGHTGELFF
TGTGCCAGCAGCCCCTCCGGGGGACTAGCGGGGCACACCGGGGAGCTGTTTTTT
>TRBV11-2|once|TRBD1|TRBJ2-7
CASSSSGTGRYEQYF
TGTGCCAGCAGCTCCTCCGGGACAGGGAGGTACGAGCAGTACTTC
>TRBV5-5|.|.|TRBJ1-5
CASSLGEGRNQPQHF
TGTGCCAGCAGCCTGGGAGAGGGCAGAAATCAGCCCCAGCATTTT
>TRBV2|.|.|TRBJ1-4
CASNEGEKLFF
TGTGCCAGCAACGAGGGCGAAAAACTGTTTTTT
>TRBV3-1/TRBV3-2|.|.|TRBJ2-2
CASSQVRTGELFF
TGTGCCAGCAGCCAAGTCCGGACCGGGGAGCTGTTTTTT
>TRBV6-4|.|.|TRBJ1-1
CASSVGMNTEAFF
TGTGCCAGCAGTGTGGGCATGAACACTGAAGCTTTCTTT
>TRBV9|.|.|TRBJ2-7
CASSAERSATYEQYF
TGTGCCAGCAGCGCGGAGAGAAGCGCCACCTACGAGCAGTACTTC
>TRBV19|.|.|TRBJ1-1
CASSARAGGFAEAFF
TGTGCCAGTAGTGCAAGGGCGGGGGGTTTCGCTGAAGCTTTCTTT
>TRBV13|few|TRBD1|TRBJ2-2
CASSLTGVNTGELFF
TGTGCCAGCAGTCTAACAGGGGTCAACACCGGGGAGCTGTTTTTT
>TRBV7-9|.|.|TRBJ1-2
CASSFETQNYGYTF
TGTGCCAGCAGCTTTGAAACACAGAACTATGGCTACACCTTC
>TRBV7-6|.|.|TRBJ2-1
CASSTTGSSYNEQFF
TGTGCCAGCAGCACCACGGGGAGCTCCTACAATGAGCAGTTCTTC
>TRBV7-9|.|.|TRBJ1-6
CASKTEANSPLHF
TGTGCCAGTAAGACAGAAGCTAATTCACCCCTCCACTTT